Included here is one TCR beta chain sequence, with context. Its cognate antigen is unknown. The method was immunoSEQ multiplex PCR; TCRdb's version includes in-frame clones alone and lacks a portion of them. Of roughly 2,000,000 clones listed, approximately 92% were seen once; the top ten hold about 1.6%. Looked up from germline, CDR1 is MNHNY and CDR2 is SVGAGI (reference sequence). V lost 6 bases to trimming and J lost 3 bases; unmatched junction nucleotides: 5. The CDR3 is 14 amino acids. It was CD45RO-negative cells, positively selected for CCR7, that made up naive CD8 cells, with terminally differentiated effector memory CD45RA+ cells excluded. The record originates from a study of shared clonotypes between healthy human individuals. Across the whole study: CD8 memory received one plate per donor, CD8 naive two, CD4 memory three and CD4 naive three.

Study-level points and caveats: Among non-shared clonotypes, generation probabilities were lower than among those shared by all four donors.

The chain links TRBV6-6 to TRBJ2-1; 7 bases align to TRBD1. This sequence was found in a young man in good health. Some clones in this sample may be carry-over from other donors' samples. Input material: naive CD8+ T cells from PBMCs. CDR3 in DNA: TGTGCCAGCAGCCCTTGGACAGGCTACAATGAGCAGTTCTTC. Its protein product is CASSPWTGYNEQFF.